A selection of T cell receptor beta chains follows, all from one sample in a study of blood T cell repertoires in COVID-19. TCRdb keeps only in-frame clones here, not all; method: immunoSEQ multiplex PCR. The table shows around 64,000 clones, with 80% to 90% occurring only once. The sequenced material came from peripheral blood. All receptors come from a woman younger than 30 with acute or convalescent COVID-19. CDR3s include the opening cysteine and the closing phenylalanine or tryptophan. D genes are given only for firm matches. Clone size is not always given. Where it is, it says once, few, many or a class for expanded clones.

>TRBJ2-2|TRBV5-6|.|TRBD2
TGTGCCAGCAGCCCCGGACTAGCGGGTAACACCGGGGAGCTGTTTTTT
CASSPGLAGNTGELFF
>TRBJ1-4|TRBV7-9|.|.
TGTGCCAGCAGACCTGACTCGGGGTTGGACGAAAAACTGTTTTTT
CASRPDSGLDEKLFF
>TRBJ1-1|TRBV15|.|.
TGTGCCACCAGCAGAGTAAGGGGGAACACTGAAGCTTTCTTT
CATSRVRGNTEAFF
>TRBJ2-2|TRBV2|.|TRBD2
TGTGCCAGCAGACTAGCGGGGGGGCGGACCGGGGAGCTGTTTTTT
CASRLAGGRTGELFF
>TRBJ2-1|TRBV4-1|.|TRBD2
TGCGCCAGCAGCCAAGGGCTAGCGGGGGGAATCAATGAGCAGTTCTTC
CASSQGLAGGINEQFF
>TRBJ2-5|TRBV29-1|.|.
TGCAGCGTTGAAGTCAGCCGGGGGACCCAGTACTTC
CSVEVSRGTQYF
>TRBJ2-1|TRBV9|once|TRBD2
TGTGCCAGCAGCGTCGGGACTAGCGGTTTTAACTACAATGAGCAGTTCTTC
CASSVGTSGFNYNEQFF
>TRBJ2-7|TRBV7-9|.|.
TGTGCCAGCAGCACAAGGCGAACAGGAACAGGGAGCTCCTACGAGCAGTACTTC
CASSTRRTGTGSSYEQYF
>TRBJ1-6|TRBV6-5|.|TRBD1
TGTGCCAGCAGTTCCGGGACAGGGATTTCACCCCTCCACTTT
CASSSGTGISPLHF
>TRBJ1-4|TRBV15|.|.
TGTGCCACCAGCCCGGGGATGACTAATGAAAAACTGTTTTTT
CATSPGMTNEKLFF
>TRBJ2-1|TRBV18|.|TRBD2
TGTGCCAGCTCACCCCCGGGACTAGCGGAGAATGAGCAGTTCTTC
CASSPPGLAENEQFF
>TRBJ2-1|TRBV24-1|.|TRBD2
TGTGCCACCAGTGTAGCGGGGGGGCTAAATGAGCAGTTCTTC
CATSVAGGLNEQFF
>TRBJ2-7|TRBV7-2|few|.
TGTGCCAGCAGCTTAGGTTTAACTAGCAGCTACGAGCAGTACTTC
CASSLGLTSSYEQYF
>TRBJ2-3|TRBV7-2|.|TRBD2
TGTGCCAGCAGCTTAGGACTACTAGCGGGAGTAACAGATACGCAGTATTTT
CASSLGLLAGVTDTQYF
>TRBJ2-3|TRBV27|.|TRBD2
TGTGCCAGCAGCACGGGACTAGCGGGAGACACAGATACGCAGTATTTT
CASSTGLAGDTDTQYF
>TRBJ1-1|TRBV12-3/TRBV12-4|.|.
TGTGCCAGCACCTGGGGCACTGAGGCTTTCTTT
CASTWGTEAFF
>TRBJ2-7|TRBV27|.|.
TGTGCCAGCAGTTTAATAGGGGGAGGGGCCGAGCAGTACTTC
CASSLIGGGAEQYF
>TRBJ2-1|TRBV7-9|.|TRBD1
TGTGCCAGCAGCTTAGCGGGACAGTACAATGAGCAGTTCTTC
CASSLAGQYNEQFF
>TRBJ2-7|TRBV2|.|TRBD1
TGTGCCAGCAGTGTAGAGGGGGCTAACCACGAGCAGTACTTC
CASSVEGANHEQYF
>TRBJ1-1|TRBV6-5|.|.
TGTGCCAGCAGTCGGGGGGGTACTGAAGCTTTCTTT
CASSRGGTEAFF
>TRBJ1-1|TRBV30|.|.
TGTGCCTGGAGTGTTTCCAGAAACACTGAAGCTTTCTTT
CAWSVSRNTEAFF
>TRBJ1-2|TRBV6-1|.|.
TGTGCCAGCAGTGAATCGGCGGAGAACTATGGCTACACCTTC
CASSESAENYGYTF
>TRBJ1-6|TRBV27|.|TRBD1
TGTGCCAGCAGGAACTTAGGACAGGGGATCAATTCACCCCTCCACTTT
CASRNLGQGINSPLHF
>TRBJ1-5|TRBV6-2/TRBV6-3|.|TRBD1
TGTGCCAGCAGCAGACAGGGGGCCCGTCAGCCCCAGCATTTT
CASSRQGARQPQHF
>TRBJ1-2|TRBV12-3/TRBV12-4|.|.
TGTGCCAGCACCCACACGACAGCTGAGGGCTACACCTTC
CASTHTTAEGYTF
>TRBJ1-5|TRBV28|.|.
TGTGCCAGCAGGGACTTAGGATCCCAGCCCCAGCATTTT
CASRDLGSQPQHF
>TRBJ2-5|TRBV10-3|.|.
TGTGCCATCAGTGAAGGGGCAGGGTGGCTTGAGACCCAGTACTTC
CAISEGAGWLETQYF
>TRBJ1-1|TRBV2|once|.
TGTGCCAGCTCCGTGGGGGGGTCGAACACTGAAGCTTTCTTT
CASSVGGSNTEAFF
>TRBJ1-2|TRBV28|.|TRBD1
TGTGCCAGCAGTGCCGGGACAGGGGATGGCTACACCTTC
CASSAGTGDGYTF
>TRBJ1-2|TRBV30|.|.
TGTGCCTGGAGTATTACTGGAGATGGCTACACCTTC
CAWSITGDGYTF
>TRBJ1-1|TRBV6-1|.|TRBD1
TGTGCCAGCAGTGACAGGGGGGACACTGAAGCTTTCTTT
CASSDRGDTEAFF
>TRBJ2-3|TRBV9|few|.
TGTGCCAGCAGCGGGAGACGCACAGATACGCAGTATTTT
CASSGRRTDTQYF
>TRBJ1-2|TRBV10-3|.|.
TGTGCCATCAGTGAGACAGTGCCGAGTGACTATGGCTACACCTTC
CAISETVPSDYGYTF
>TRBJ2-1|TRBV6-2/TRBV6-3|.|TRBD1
TGTGCCAGCAGTTACGTCCGGGACAGGGACAATGAGCAGTTCTTC
CASSYVRDRDNEQFF
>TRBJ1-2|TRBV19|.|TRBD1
TGTGCCAGTAGTTTTCAGCAGGGGGGTTCTGGCTACACCTTC
CASSFQQGGSGYTF
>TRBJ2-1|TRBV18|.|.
TGTGCCAGCTCACCCCAACTAGCTAGGGATGAGCAGTTCTTC
CASSPQLARDEQFF
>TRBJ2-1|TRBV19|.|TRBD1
TGTGCCAGTAGTCTCCTCACAGGGGTCCCCTACAATGAGCAGTTCTTC
CASSLLTGVPYNEQFF
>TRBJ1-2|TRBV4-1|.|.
TGCGCCAGCAGCCAAGATAGTCCCGGACAGACAGCTAACTATGGCTACACCTTC
CASSQDSPGQTANYGYTF
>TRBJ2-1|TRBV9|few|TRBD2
TGTGCCAGCAGCGTAGGGGCAGCGGGACCATACAATGAGCAGTTCTTC
CASSVGAAGPYNEQFF
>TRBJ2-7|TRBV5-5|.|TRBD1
TGTGCCAGCAGCCGGACCGGGACAGCTACCTCCTACGAGCAGTACTTC
CASSRTGTATSYEQYF
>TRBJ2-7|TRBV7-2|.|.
TGTGCCAGCAGCTTAGATGGCGGGGGCTACTACGAGCAGTACTTC
CASSLDGGGYYEQYF
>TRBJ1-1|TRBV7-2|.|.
TGTGCCAGCAGCTTAATGTTCAGGGGCAGGATGGACACTGAAGCTTTCTTT
CASSLMFRGRMDTEAFF
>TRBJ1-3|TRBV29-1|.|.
TGCGGAATTGTGGCGGACTCTGGAAACACCATATATTTT
CGIVADSGNTIYF
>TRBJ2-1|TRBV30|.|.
TGTGCCTGGACTGCCAACAACAATGAGCAGTTCTTC
CAWTANNNEQFF
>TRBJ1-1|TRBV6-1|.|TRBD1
TGTGCCAGCAGTCAACAGGGGTTCAACACTGAAGCTTTCTTT
CASSQQGFNTEAFF
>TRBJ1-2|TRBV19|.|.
TGTGCCAGTAGTATGAGGGAATTGGGTGGCTACACCTTC
CASSMRELGGYTF
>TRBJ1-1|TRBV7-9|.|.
TGTGCCAGCAGGCAAAATCAGGGAGGGGACTCTGAAGCTTTCTTT
CASRQNQGGDSEAFF
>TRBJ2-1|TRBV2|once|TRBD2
TGTGCCAGCAGTGAAGGTTTTAGCGGGATCTCCTACAATGAGCAGTTCTTC
CASSEGFSGISYNEQFF